What follows is one T cell receptor (beta chain) and its context. The junction does not match germline at one end; this may be a read error. Using a J-beta primer mix together with a sample-barcoded 5' primer, a second PCR was run for roughly 6 to 11 cycles. TCRdb re-analysed the 5' RACE reads in MiXCR, keeping a single row per CDR3 protein. Of approximately 690,000 distinct CDR3 sequences listed, approximately 40% are singletons. This entry belongs to a study of blood T cells in healthy people across ages. Looked up from germline, CDR1 is LGHNA and CDR2 is YSLEER. This CDR3 contains 15 residues. The sequenced sample was blood. This TCR came from an elderly man in good health. This chain connects TRBV4-3 to TRBJ2-1; TRBD2 aligns across 10 bases. The CDR3: CAGSQAGGPYNEQFF. For the CDR3, the DNA is TGCGCCGGCAGCCAAGCGGGGGGGCCTTACAATGAGCAGTTCTTC.